This TCR beta chain was captured in a study of a mutant IDH1 vaccine in newly diagnosed glioma. Measured with immunoSEQ multiplex PCR; TCRdb has only the in-frame clones, and not every one. The sample holds roughly 110,000 clones, roughly 90% seen once. Regarding time point: week 11, during vaccination. Doses comprised 300 ug of mutant IDH1 20-mer peptide each, plus topical imiquimod. This CDR3 is 14 amino acids long. Germline CDR1 and CDR2: ENHRY and SYGVKD. Trimming stripped 6 bases from V and 5 bases from J, with 17 bases between. Turning to this clone: Its matching antigen is unknown.

The receptor was isolated from a woman aged 50 to 60 with glioma. The sample in question was PBMCs, obtained from a glioma patient whose treatment included an IDH1 peptide vaccine. The chain combines TRBV10-3 with TRBJ2-7; D remains unclear. The CDR3 DNA follows: TGTGCCATCAGCCCTTTTATATCCGGAAACGAGCAGTACTTC. Protein: CAISPFISGNEQYF.